This T cell receptor beta chain was sequenced for a study of T-cell reconstitution after alpha-beta-depleted transplantation in children. There are a few counts of this clonotype. With 0 bases removed from V and 1 base from J, the gap between germline ends came to 16 bases. In germline, CDR1 is SGHDT, CDR2 YYEEEE. CDR3 size: 17 residues. Unique molecular identifiers tagged the TCRbeta library. TCRdb fed the PCR reads into MiXCR, producing one record per CDR3 protein. The profile covers 600,000 to 700,000 distinct CDR3 sequences, with roughly 15% appearing a single time and 1.1% taken by the ten largest.

Source: PBMCs from the stem cell graft donor, taken from the stem cell graft. The chain uses TRBV5-6 and TRBJ1-1; D uncertain. This receptor was identified in a human donor who donated a stem cell graft to a child with acute myeloid leukemia. The CDR3 protein is CASSLDLWTQGNTEAFF. DNA for the CDR3: TGTGCCAGCAGCTTGGACCTCTGGACCCAAGGGAACACTGAAGCTTTCTTT.